The entry that follows covers one T cell receptor (beta chain) sequence. Its antigen is unidentified. The germline V gene has CDR1 LNHDA and CDR2 SQIVND (reference sequence). The CDR3 is 13 amino acids. The V end lost 3 bases, the J end lost 4 bases, and 10 bases lay between the germline ends. The assay was immunoSEQ multiplex PCR, and TCRdb's table has in-frame clones only and misses some. The sample lists about 4,800 clones; less than 75% were seen once. The data were obtained in a study of CD8 T cell repertoires and HIV-1 epitope variants. The overall study: Epitopes were three Gag families plus Nef HW9 and YT9. The baseline condition was 1M T cells left uncultured.

Study conclusions and caveats: Of 8 or 9 antigen-specific beta clonotypes, over five appeared to cross-react with escape variants.

The TCR sequence derives from a male donor with HIV. Sample: cultured CD8+ T cells derived from PBMCs. The V and J genes are TRBV19 and TRBJ2-7; possible D gene TRBD1, 6 bases. The CDR3 protein is CASSITQGYEQYF. CDR3 nucleotides: TGTGCCAGTAGTATCACACAGGGTTACGAGCAGTACTTC.